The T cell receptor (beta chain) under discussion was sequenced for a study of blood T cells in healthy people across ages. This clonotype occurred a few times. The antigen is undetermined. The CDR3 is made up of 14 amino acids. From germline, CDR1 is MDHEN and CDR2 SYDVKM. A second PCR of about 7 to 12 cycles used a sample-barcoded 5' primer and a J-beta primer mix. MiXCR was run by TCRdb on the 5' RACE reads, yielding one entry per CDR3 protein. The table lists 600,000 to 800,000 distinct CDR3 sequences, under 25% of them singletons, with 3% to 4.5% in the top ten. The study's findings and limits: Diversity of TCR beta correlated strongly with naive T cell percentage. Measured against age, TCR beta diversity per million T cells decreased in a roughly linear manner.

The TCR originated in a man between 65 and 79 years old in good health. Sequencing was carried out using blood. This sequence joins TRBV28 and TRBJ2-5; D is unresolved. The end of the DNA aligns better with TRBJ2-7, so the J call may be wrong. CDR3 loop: CASREPTDYYEQYF. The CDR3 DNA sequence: TGTGCCAGCAGAGAACCTACAGATTACTACGAGCAGTACTTC.